This T cell receptor (beta chain) was documented in a study of OX40 agonist ivuxolimab in advanced cancers. Libraries were prepared by immunoSEQ multiplex PCR; TCRdb keeps only in-frame clonotypes and omits some of them. The table includes 15,000 to 20,000 clones, approximately 80% detected once. Germline assignment: CDR1 LGHNA and CDR2 YNFKEQ. Trimming left V 3 bases short and J 6 bases short, with 9 bases between. This CDR3 spans 13 amino acids. The sequencing used CD4+ or CD8+ T cells sorted from blood, collected in a trial of the OX40 agonist ivuxolimab. The V call is TRBV4-2, the J call TRBJ2-1; the D call may be TRBD1 or TRBD2 (5 bases each). The receptor's source is an adult with an advanced solid tumor such as melanoma, head and neck, liver or kidney cancer. CDR3 sequence reads: CASSQGVGNEQFF. CDR3 bases: TGTGCCAGCAGCCAGGGGGTAGGCAATGAGCAGTTCTTC.